The TCR beta chain under discussion was sequenced for a study of regulatory T cells in long-lasting Graves disease. Study outcomes and limitations: Gene preferences differed: TRBV28, TRBJ1-2, TRBJ2-5 in persistent cases. Since the sample size was small, accuracy may have been reduced.

CDR1 is MNHNS and CDR2 is SASEGT in the germline V gene. Deletions cut 2 bases from V and 10 bases from J, with 11 bases between. The CDR3 contains 12 residues. Combining iRepertoire HTBI primers with Arm-PCR of CDR3 regions, the authors built TCR beta libraries. MiXCR, applied by TCRdb to the multiplex PCR reads, yields one record per CDR3 protein. The sample holds over 500,000 distinct CDR3 sequences, about 16% seen once. Time point in this sample: newly diagnosed GD, antithyroid drugs for less than 3 months. From RNA extracted from PBMCs, the TCR library was made. This clonotype was seen ten or more times. Its cognate antigen is unknown. These sequences were also reported in another study, on T cells in Graves' hyperthyroidism and ophthalmopathy. This second report adds: HTBI primers were employed in a first-round RT-PCR of the TCR CDR3.

The receptor comes from a man in his late teens or twenties with Graves disease. The chain combines TRBV6-1 with TRBJ1-1; D is possibly TRBD1 (6 bases). Specimen: peripheral blood mononuclear cells (PBMCs), collected at new diagnosis, from a patient treated with antithyroid drugs. Written as DNA, the CDR3 is TGTGCCAGCAGTGAACCCGCCAGGGGAGCTTTCTTT. The encoded protein is CASSEPARGAFF.